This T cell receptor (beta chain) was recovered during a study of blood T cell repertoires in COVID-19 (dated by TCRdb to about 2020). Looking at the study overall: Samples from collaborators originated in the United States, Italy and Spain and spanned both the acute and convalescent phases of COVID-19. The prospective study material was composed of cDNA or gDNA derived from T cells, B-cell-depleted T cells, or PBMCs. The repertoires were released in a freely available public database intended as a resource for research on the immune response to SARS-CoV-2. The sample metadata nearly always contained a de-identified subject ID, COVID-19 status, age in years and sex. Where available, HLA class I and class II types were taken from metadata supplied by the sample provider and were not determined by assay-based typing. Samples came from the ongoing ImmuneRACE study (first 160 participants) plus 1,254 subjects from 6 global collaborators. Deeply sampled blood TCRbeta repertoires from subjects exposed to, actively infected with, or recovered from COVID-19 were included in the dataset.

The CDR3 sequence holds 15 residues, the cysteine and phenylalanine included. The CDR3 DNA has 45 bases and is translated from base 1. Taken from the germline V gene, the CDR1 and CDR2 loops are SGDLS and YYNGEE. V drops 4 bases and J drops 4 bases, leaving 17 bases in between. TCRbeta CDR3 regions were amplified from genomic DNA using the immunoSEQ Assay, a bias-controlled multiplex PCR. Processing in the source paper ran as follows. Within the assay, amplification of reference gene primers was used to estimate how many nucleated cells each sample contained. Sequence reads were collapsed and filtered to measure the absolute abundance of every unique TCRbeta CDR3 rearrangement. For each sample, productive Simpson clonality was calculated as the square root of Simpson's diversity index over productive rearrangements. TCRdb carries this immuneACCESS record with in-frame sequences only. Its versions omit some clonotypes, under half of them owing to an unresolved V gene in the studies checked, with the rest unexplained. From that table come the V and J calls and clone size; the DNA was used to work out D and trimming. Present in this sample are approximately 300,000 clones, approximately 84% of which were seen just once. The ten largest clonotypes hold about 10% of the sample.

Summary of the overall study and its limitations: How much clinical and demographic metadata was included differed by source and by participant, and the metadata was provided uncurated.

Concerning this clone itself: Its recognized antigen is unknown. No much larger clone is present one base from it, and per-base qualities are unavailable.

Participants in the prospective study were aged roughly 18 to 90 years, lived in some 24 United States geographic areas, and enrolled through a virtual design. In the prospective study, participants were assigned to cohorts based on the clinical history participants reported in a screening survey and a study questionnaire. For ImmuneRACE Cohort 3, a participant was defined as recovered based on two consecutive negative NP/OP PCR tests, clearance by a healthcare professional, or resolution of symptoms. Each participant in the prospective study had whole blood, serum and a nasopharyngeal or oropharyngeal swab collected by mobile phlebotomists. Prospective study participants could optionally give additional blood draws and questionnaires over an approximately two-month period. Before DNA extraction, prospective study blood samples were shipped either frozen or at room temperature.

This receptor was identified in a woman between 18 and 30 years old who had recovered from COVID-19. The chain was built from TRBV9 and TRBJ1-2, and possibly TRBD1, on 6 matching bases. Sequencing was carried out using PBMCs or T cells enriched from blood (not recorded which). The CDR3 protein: CASSNNRERSYGYTF. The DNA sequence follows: TGTGCCAGCAGCAATAACAGGGAAAGGAGCTATGGCTACACCTTC. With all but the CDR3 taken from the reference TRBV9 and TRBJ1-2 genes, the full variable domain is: DSGVTQTPKHLITATGQRVTLRCSPRSGDLSVYWYQQSLDQGLQFLIQYYNGEERAKGNILERFSAQQFPDLHSELNLSSLELGDSALYFCASSNNRERSYGYTFGSGTRLTVV.